These T cell receptor beta chains were read from a single sample in a study of T cell repertoires in cytomegalovirus infection. Each CDR3 protein gets one entry after TCRdb re-called the reads with MiXCR. The sample records fewer than 550,000 distinct CDR3 sequences, under 40% being singletons. Sequencing was performed on PBMCs. The receptors shown here come from a human donor in good health (CMV status not recorded). Some clones in this sample may be carry-over from other donors' samples. CDR3s include the opening cysteine and the closing phenylalanine or tryptophan. The order of the fields is J gene, clone size, V gene, D gene, CDR3 DNA, CDR3 protein. D genes are given only for firm matches. Clone size is given for some rows only: seen once, a few or many times, or a class if the clone is expanded.

j_gene: TRBJ2-3
abundance: few
v_gene: TRBV4-3
d_gene: TRBD2
CDR3nt: TGCGCCAGCAGCCAAGATCGGGGGGGAGCGAATACGCAGTATTTT
CDR3aa: CASSQDRGGANTQYF

j_gene: TRBJ2-2
abundance: many
v_gene: TRBV6-5
d_gene: .
CDR3nt: TGTGCCAGCAGTTACTCGCTAAGAACTAACACCGGGGAGCTGTTTTTT
CDR3aa: CASSYSLRTNTGELFF

j_gene: TRBJ1-1
abundance: .
v_gene: TRBV28
d_gene: TRBD1
CDR3nt: TGTGCCAGCACAACGACAGGGAAGAACACTGAAGCTTTCTTT
CDR3aa: CASTTTGKNTEAFF

j_gene: TRBJ1-1
abundance: many
v_gene: TRBV7-9
d_gene: .
CDR3nt: TGTGCCAGCAGCTTAGAACAGTCTCGAAACACTGAAGCTTTCTTT
CDR3aa: CASSLEQSRNTEAFF

j_gene: TRBJ1-5
abundance: few
v_gene: TRBV29-1
d_gene: .
CDR3nt: TGCAGCGCGCGGGGGGGGCTCAATCAGCCCCAGCATTTT
CDR3aa: CSARGGLNQPQHF

j_gene: TRBJ1-4
abundance: few
v_gene: TRBV15
d_gene: .
CDR3nt: TGTGCCACCAGCAGAGATCTGGCAGGGGTGTATGAAAAACTGTTTTTT
CDR3aa: CATSRDLAGVYEKLFF

j_gene: TRBJ2-3
abundance: .
v_gene: TRBV18
d_gene: .
CDR3nt: TGTGCCAGCTCACCACTCAGCGCAGGAACTGGGGCAGATACGCAGTATTTT
CDR3aa: CASSPLSAGTGADTQYF

j_gene: TRBJ2-5
abundance: many
v_gene: TRBV7-2
d_gene: .
CDR3nt: TGTGCCAGCAGCTCTCACGGCGAGGGGACCCAGTACTTC
CDR3aa: CASSSHGEGTQYF

j_gene: TRBJ2-5
abundance: many
v_gene: TRBV7-2
d_gene: .
CDR3nt: TGTGCCAGCAGCTTGGGGACTGCCGTATCGCAAGAGACCCAGTACTTC
CDR3aa: CASSLGTAVSQETQYF

j_gene: TRBJ1-5
abundance: .
v_gene: TRBV10-3
d_gene: .
CDR3nt: TGTGCCATCAGTGAGGCGGGACTCCCGGCTAAGCCCCAGCATTTT
CDR3aa: CAISEAGLPAKPQHF

j_gene: TRBJ2-7
abundance: .
v_gene: TRBV7-6
d_gene: .
CDR3nt: TGTGCCAGCAGCCCGAGGGTTGGGAACGAGCAGTACTTC
CDR3aa: CASSPRVGNEQYF

j_gene: TRBJ1-2
abundance: .
v_gene: TRBV19
d_gene: .
CDR3nt: TGTGCCAGTCGAGCAGGACCAGTTGACTATGGCTACACCTTC
CDR3aa: CASRAGPVDYGYTF

j_gene: TRBJ2-1
abundance: many
v_gene: TRBV7-9
d_gene: .
CDR3nt: TGTGCCAGCAGCTTAAGGTCTAGCGCCTACAATGAGCAGTTCTTC
CDR3aa: CASSLRSSAYNEQFF

j_gene: TRBJ2-1
abundance: .
v_gene: TRBV28
d_gene: TRBD2
CDR3nt: TGTGCCAGCAGTCCACAGCGGGGGGCCTCCAATGAGCAGTTCTTC
CDR3aa: CASSPQRGASNEQFF

j_gene: TRBJ1-1
abundance: few
v_gene: TRBV6-1
d_gene: .
CDR3nt: TGTGCCAGCAGTCTACACCGTACAGGGAACACTGAAGCTTTCTTT
CDR3aa: CASSLHRTGNTEAFF

j_gene: TRBJ2-2
abundance: .
v_gene: TRBV19
d_gene: .
CDR3nt: TGTGCCAGTAGTCGGCCCGGGGCCAGAAACACCGGGGAGCTGTTTTTT
CDR3aa: CASSRPGARNTGELFF

j_gene: TRBJ1-1
abundance: few
v_gene: TRBV2
d_gene: .
CDR3nt: TGTGCCAGCATGTTAATTGCGGTGAACACTGAAGCTTTCTTT
CDR3aa: CASMLIAVNTEAFF

j_gene: TRBJ2-7
abundance: .
v_gene: TRBV28
d_gene: .
CDR3nt: TGTGCCAGCAGTCCCACCAGGGGAGGGGGTTACGAGCAGTACTTC
CDR3aa: CASSPTRGGGYEQYF

j_gene: TRBJ2-7
abundance: .
v_gene: TRBV10-3
d_gene: TRBD1
CDR3nt: TGTGCCATCAGTGATAGAGGACAGGGGGCATACGAGCAGTACTTC
CDR3aa: CAISDRGQGAYEQYF

j_gene: TRBJ1-2
abundance: many
v_gene: TRBV7-8
d_gene: .
CDR3nt: TGTGCCAGCAGCTTAGCAGGGGATGATGGCTACACCTTC
CDR3aa: CASSLAGDDGYTF